This T cell receptor beta chain was documented in a study of response to subunit inactivated influenza vaccine. TCRdb reprocessed the RT-PCR reads via MiXCR and lists one record per CDR3 protein. This table has about 540,000 distinct CDR3 sequences, around a quarter appearing once. Trimming took 6 bases from V and 7 from J; bases not matched to a gene: 10. The CDR3 consists of 17 residues. Germline CDR1 reads MNHNS; CDR2 reads SASEGT. Separately, the same data were catalogued under a study of T cells expressing NK-cell markers. That study adds: With UMIs, 5'RACE template switching was used to make TCR beta cDNA. Of the CD8+ T cell pool in about 6 donors, about 1.0-7.5% was accounted for by dominant NKG2C+ clonotypes. Certain NKG2C+ T cell clones were expanded, and their HCMV specificity remained unclear.

This specimen was CD4+ T cells sorted from PBMCs, taken 11 to 12 days after vaccination. The TCR originated in a man aged 50 to 59 who received an inactivated influenza vaccine. The chain employs TRBV6-1 and TRBJ2-1; TRBD2 aligns across 15 bases. CDR3 loop: CASRESGTSGGRNEQFF. The CDR3 DNA reads as TGTGCCAGCAGAGAATCCGGGACTAGCGGGGGGAGGAATGAGCAGTTCTTC.